The sequence of this T cell receptor (beta chain) was determined in a study of blood T cell repertoires in COVID-19. Assay: immunoSEQ multiplex PCR; the TCRdb copy retains only in-frame clones and omits some. In the table there are approximately 250,000 clones, about 80% of which are singletons. The CDR3 is 14 amino acids. Trimming stripped 1 base from V and 5 bases from J, with 12 bases between. The germline CDR1 and CDR2 sequences are GTSNPN and SVGIG (reference sequence). The source material was peripheral blood. This chain uses TRBV30 with TRBJ2-1; maybe TRBD2 (6 bases). This clonotype was sampled from a woman between 50 and 59 years old with acute or convalescent COVID-19. CDR3 nucleotides: TGTGCCTGGAGTGGTAGCGGATTCGACAATGAGCAGTTCTTC. It specifies CAWSGSGFDNEQFF.